This TCR beta chain was observed in a study of blood T cell repertoires in COVID-19. Study background: The study drew acute and convalescent COVID-19 samples from the United States, Italy and Spain. In each case, the material was cDNA or gDNA derived from T cells, B-cell-depleted T cells, or PBMCs.

How the authors handled the data: Reference gene primer amplification gave nucleated cell count estimates. Produced via immunoSEQ multiplex PCR; TCRdb's table is partial and in-frame only. V and J calls and clone size are those listed in that table; D and trimming were worked out from the DNA. The data show fewer than 250,000 clones, with 88% seen just once and more than 1.5% held by the top ten. The junction had 5 bases not matched to a gene; V was cut back by 6 bases and J by 6 bases. Germline V lookup: CDR1 SQVTM, CDR2 ANQGSEA. This CDR3 has 12 amino acids. The sample consisted of peripheral blood. The receptor comes from a man in his 70s with acute or convalescent COVID-19. The V and J genes are TRBV29-1 and TRBJ2-7; 10 bases match TRBD1. Here the CDR3 reads CSVQGQGFEQYF. The CDR3 DNA is TGCAGCGTGCAGGGACAGGGGTTCGAGCAGTACTTC.